The sequence of this T cell receptor beta chain was determined in a study of cytomegalovirus exposure and HLA in healthy donors (dated by TCRdb to about 2017). The study in broad terms: An earlier analysis of about 560 of the donors reported approximately 260 Gb of sequence data and 117 million unique TCR beta sequences obtained from roughly 170 million T cells. In addition to the first cohort of approximately 670 subjects, a separate validation cohort of 120 different subjects was used. HLA typing covered class I and class II loci at four-digit resolution. The aim of the study was to test whether cataloging public T cell receptors could identify signatures of past pathogen exposure. Across some 400 genotyped donors of the cohort, an average of about 200,000 unique TCR beta nucleotide sequences per donor were sequenced, and roughly a sixth of those sequences were non-productive. The study used immunosequencing to profile the T cell repertoires of 666 subjects and linked those repertoires to cytomegalovirus serostatus. Approximately 310 gigabases of sequencing data and 78 million or so unique TCR sequences were included in an early release covering roughly 600 HLA-typed donors. A later analysis re-examined previously published TCR beta repertoires from over 500 donors and added high-resolution HLA genotyping to investigate patterns of TCR occurrence. Of the roughly 400 genotyped donors, about 80% fell in the genetic ancestry cluster associated with self-reported Caucasian donors. The number of typed donors differed by locus: about 629-630 for A, B, C, DRB1 and DQB1; 522 for DQA1; 600 to 610 for DPA1; and roughly 470 for DPB1. All discovery cohort repertoires had been generated using a single sequencing platform. Alongside the repertoire data, information on donor age, sex, ethnicity and CMV serostatus was compiled. Rather than drawing on any new phenotypic data, the later analysis identified candidate immune exposures from TCR beta sequences and the way those sequences occurred across donors. A later genetic analysis took genome-wide SNP genotypes for about three fifths of the roughly 700 donors and used that subset as a discovery cohort. To decide whether each TCR beta V gene segment behaved as functional or pseudogenic, an earlier analysis of over 500 of the donors relied on high-throughput TCR beta sequencing. High-throughput TCR immunosequencing, statistical association of individual TCRs with disease status, and machine learning were combined to predict cytomegalovirus infection status. A few DR-DQ haplotypes were treated as single units for association and clustering because of strong linkage in the cohort. General study outcomes and caveats: A group of highly shared sequence variants was considered likely to be a technical artifact of the sequencing pipeline. Because HLA typing was missing for some donors at each locus, association tests included only the typed subset. Because counts were too low, more than 15 rarely observed V segments, including chromosome 9 orphons, were excluded from the earlier analysis of 587 of the donors. Specific HLA alleles were associated with some 15,000 TCR beta sequences at a false discovery rate of 0.05 in a later analysis. Several of the top co-occurrence clusters appeared to be linked to parvovirus B19, influenza, CMV and Epstein-Barr virus, according to a later analysis. Linkage disequilibrium might explain the correlated functional status among segregating V segments, but an unknown experimental factor could not be excluded. In both the original and validation cohorts, the classifier was reported to diagnose cytomegalovirus status with high specificity and sensitivity. Some IMGT-functional V segments, including TRBV6-2 and TRBV6-3, could not be told apart with the 87-base-pair reads, so those segments were excluded. Most CMV-associated TCR beta chains appeared to be HLA-restricted in a later analysis, and the HLA associations seemed to be driven largely by CMV exposure. A further reported finding was that TCR beta sequences accurately predicted the HLA-A and HLA-B alleles for most subjects in the first cohort. The presence/absence analyses assumed that sequencing depth was roughly uniform across donors, and that assumption may not be true. In a later genetic analysis, fewer N-insertions in productive TCRs were reported among donors in an Asian-associated ancestry cluster than the 666-donor mean. The only immune exposure information available for the cohort was CMV serostatus. An earlier analysis of roughly 570 of the donors showed that most TCR beta V segments appeared in productive rearrangements either about 87% or about 30% of the time, which broadly matched IMGT annotations. A later genetic analysis associated a missense DCLRE1C variant with V-gene and J-gene trimming of TCR beta chains, and an independent cohort replicated the association. In the study, 150 to 200 TCR beta chains were listed as associated with cytomegalovirus. Compared with equally common non-associated chains, HLA-associated TCR beta chains in a later analysis were more clonally expanded and had lower generation probabilities. When HLA alleles, especially DR and DQ, strongly co-occurred, TCR associations were difficult to assign to individual alleles. In a later analysis, the rate of TCR association differed among HLA loci, with DRB1 alleles having the most associated TCRs and HLA-C alleles having the fewest. The authors suggested that the approach could potentially be extended to other disease states and immunological phenotypes. In vitro tests confirmed that a few of the cytomegalovirus-associated TCR beta chains recognize cytomegalovirus antigens. While some public TCRs were present in many individuals, most TCR sequences turned up only very rarely across donors. Only TCR beta chains were sequenced in this cohort, and the absence of alpha or paired-chain data limited detectable features.

The cohort was made up of under 800 healthy bone marrow donors. All cohort members were sampled while nominally healthy, although unrecorded immune exposures were likely present. The donor was CMV seronegative and was included in the group of a few hundred seronegative cohort members. A peripheral blood sample was provided by each donor, and peripheral blood mononuclear cells were used for TCR beta sequencing. Genomic DNA extraction from the blood cell samples was performed with the Qiagen DNeasy Blood Extraction Kit. This clone occurred once. What this receptor recognizes is not known. No clone much larger than this one lies a single base away; base qualities are absent. The CDR3 sequence holds 14 residues, the cysteine and phenylalanine included. Of the read, only the CDR3 DNA is kept; its 42 bases are in frame from base 1. CDR1 and CDR2 (LNHDA, SQIVND) derive from the germline V gene (reference sequence). Trimming leaves V shorter by 6 bases and J shorter by 4 bases, with the junction holding 6 bases beyond the gene matches.

Libraries were built with the immunoSEQ multiplex PCR assay. For the multiplex PCR, a mixture combining 60 forward primers for TCR Vbeta segments and 13 reverse primers for TCR Jbeta segments was used. The CDR3 region of rearranged TCR beta genes was amplified from genomic DNA with a multiplex PCR assay. The Illumina HiSeq System was used to sequence the amplified TCR beta libraries as 87-base-pair reads. The published analysis was carried out like this. Across the 600 to 700 repertoires, a later analysis counted 80 million or so unique TCR beta chains, 9 million to 14 million of which were shared by at least two donors. A nearest-neighbor algorithm error-corrected the raw reads and collapsed the reads into unique sequences, merging closely related sequences to remove PCR and sequencing errors. Alignment of CDR3 sequences to IMGT reference sequences was used to assign V, D and J gene segments. For a sequence to be retained, at least a six-nucleotide match to both a V gene segment and a J gene segment was required. A rearrangement was called productive if the CDR3 had no stop codons and remained in frame with V and J, and every other rearrangement was called non-productive. Following IMGT convention, CDR3 was defined as the stretch from the second conserved V-encoded cysteine up to the conserved J-encoded phenylalanine. The earlier analysis of roughly 590 of the donors excluded any sequence lacking an unambiguous match to a single V gene segment. An earlier analysis of several hundred of the donors classified V segments as functional when productive rearrangements were above 56.7% and as segregating when the standard deviation between donors was above 5%. A statistical classification framework was built for diagnosing cytomegalovirus status from the catalog of TCR beta chain sequences. V and J gene assignment, in a later analysis, came from comparing TCR nucleotide sequences with IMGT/GENE-DB human TR gene sequences. Using the TCRdist pipeline, a later analysis assigned CDR3 sequences along with most-parsimonious VDJ recombination scenarios. In a later analysis, each TCR beta chain was defined by its CDR3 amino acid sequence together with its V-gene family, and reads without a unique V-gene family were excluded. In a later analysis, 500 to 650 highly shared, low-generation-probability nucleotide sequences were removed to address suspected cross-contamination and a sequencing artifact. In a later analysis, a clonal expansion index was calculated for each public chain from normalized within-repertoire ranks of inferred template counts. Generation probabilities in a later analysis came from a VDJ recombination model fitted to out-of-frame rearrangements, and those results were checked against IGoR. Hypergeometric tests were used in a later analysis to score TCR-TCR, TCR-HLA and TCR-CMV co-occurrence, with a repertoire-size bias correction applied to the TCR pairs. False discovery rates were estimated in a later analysis by permuting HLA or CMV assignments 20 times. In a later analysis, co-occurring TCRs were grouped with DBSCAN, and TCRdist sequence similarity was added when clustering was performed within HLA-allele-positive subsets. Repertoires with fewer than 30,000 or more than 120,000 public chains, plus five repertoires with anomalous nucleotide sharing, were excluded from co-occurrence clustering. TCRdb mirrors the immuneACCESS table, restricted to in-frame sequences. Some clones are absent from its copies; in checked studies, under half trace to an unresolved V gene, and the reason for the others is unknown. V, J and clone size derive from that table, while D and trimming were established from the DNA sequence. Here the sample has around 180,000 clones; around 90% occur a single time. Approximately 1.9% of the sample is in the top ten clones.

This clonotype originated in a woman in her late teens or twenties in good health and CMV-seronegative. The sample consisted of PBMCs. The chain is encoded by TRBV19 joined to TRBJ2-3, with 8 bases aligning to TRBD1. The DNA is TGTGCCAGTAGATCCGGACAGGGAGCAGATACGCAGTATTTT. This gives the protein CASRSGQGADTQYF.